The text below deals with one T cell receptor beta chain. This sample stems from a study of blood T cell repertoires in COVID-19. Study at large: COVID-19 samples, acute and convalescent, were from the United States, Italy and Spain.

The CDR3 sequence is 19 residues long. The authors' processing: Amplification of reference gene primers was used by the study to estimate nucleated cell counts. Assay used: immunoSEQ multiplex PCR; TCRdb lists only in-frame clones, some missing. The DNA was the basis for D and trimming; V, J and clone size are from that table. The sample holds about 180,000 clones, just over 85% seen once. This TCR was recovered from a man in his fifties or sixties with active or convalescent COVID-19. The V and J genes are TRBV21-1 and TRBJ1-5; the D segment call TRBD1 is taken from the table without a DNA check. TRBV21-1 is shown as a pseudogene. Sequencing input: peripheral blood. Written as DNA, the CDR3 is TGTGCCAGCAGCAAAGCACGCCTAAGACAGGGAAGTTGGGATCAGCCCCAGCATTTT. Its translation: CASSKARLRQGSWDQPQHF.